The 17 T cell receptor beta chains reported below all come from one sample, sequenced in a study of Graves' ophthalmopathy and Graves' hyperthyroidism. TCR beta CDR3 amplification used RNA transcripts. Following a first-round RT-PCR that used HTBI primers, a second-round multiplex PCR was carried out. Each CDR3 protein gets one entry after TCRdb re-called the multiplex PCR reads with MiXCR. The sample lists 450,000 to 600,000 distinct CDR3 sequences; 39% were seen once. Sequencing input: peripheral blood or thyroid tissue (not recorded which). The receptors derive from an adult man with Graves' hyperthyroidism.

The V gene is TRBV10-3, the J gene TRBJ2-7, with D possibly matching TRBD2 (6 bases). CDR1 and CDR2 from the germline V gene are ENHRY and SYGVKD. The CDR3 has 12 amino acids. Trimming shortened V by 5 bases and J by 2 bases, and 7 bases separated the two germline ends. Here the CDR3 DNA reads TGTGCCATCAGTCCTAGCGCCTACGAGCAGTACTTC. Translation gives CAISPSAYEQYF.

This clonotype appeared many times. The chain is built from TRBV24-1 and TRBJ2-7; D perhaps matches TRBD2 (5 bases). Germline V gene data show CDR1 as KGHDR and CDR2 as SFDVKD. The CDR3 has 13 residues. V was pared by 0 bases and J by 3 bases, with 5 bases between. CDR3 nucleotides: TGTGCCACCAGTGATTTGCGGGGCTACGAGCAGTACTTC. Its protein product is CATSDLRGYEQYF.

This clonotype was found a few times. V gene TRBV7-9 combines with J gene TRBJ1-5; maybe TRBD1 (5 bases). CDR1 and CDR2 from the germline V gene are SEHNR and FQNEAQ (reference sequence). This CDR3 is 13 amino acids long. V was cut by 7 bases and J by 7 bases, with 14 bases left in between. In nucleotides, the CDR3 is TGTGCCAGCACCCCCGGGGGACGACAGCCCCAGCATTTT. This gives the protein CASTPGGRQPQHF. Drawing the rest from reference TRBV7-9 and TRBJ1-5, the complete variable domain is DTGVSQNPRHKITKRGQNVTFRCDPISEHNRLYWYRQTLGQGPEFLTYFQNEAQLEKSRLLSDRFSAERPKGSFSTLEIQRTEQGDSAMYLCASTPGGRQPQHFGDGTRLSIL.

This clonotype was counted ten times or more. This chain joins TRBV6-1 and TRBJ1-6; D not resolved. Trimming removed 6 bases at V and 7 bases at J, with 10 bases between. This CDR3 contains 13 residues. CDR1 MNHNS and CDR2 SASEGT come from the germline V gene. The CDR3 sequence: CASRETGNSPLHF. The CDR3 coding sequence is TGTGCCAGCAGGGAGACCGGGAATTCACCCCTCCACTTT.

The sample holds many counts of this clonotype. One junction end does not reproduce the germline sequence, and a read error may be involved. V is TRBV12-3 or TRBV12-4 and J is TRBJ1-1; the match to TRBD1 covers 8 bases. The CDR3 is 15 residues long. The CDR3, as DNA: TGTGCCAGCAGTTTGGGACGGACAGGGAGTACTGAAGCCTTCTTT. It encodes CASSLGRTGSTEAFF.

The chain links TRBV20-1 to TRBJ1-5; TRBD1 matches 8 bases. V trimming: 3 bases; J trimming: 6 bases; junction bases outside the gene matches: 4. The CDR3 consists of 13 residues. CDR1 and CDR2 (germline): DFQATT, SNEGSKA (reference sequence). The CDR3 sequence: CSARLQGGQPQHF. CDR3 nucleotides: TGCAGTGCTAGGTTACAGGGGGGTCAGCCCCAGCATTTT.

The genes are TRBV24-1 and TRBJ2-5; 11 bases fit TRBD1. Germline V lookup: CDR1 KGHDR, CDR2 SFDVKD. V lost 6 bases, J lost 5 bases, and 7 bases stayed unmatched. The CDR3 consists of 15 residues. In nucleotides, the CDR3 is TGTGCCACCAGTTCACGGACAGGGGGCGTTGAGACCCAGTACTTC. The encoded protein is CATSSRTGGVETQYF.

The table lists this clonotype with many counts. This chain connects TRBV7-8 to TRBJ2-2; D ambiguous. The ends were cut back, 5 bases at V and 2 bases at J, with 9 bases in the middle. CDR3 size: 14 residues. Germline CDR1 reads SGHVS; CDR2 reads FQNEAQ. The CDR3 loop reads CASSGPNNTGELFF. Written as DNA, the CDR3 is TGTGCCAGCAGCGGGCCGAATAACACCGGGGAGCTGTTTTTT.

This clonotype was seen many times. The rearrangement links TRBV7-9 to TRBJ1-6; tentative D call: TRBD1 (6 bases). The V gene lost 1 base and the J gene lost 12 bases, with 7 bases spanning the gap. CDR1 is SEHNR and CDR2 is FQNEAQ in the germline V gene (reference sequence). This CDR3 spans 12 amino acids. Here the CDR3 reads CASSLEGEPLHF. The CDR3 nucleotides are TGTGCCAGCAGCTTAGAGGGGGAACCCCTCCACTTT.

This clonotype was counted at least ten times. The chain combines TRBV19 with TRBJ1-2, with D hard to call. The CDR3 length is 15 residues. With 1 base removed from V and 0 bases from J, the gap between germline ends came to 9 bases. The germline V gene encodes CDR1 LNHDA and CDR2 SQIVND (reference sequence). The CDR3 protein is CASSIAGSANYGYTF. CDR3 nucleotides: TGTGCCAGTAGTATAGCAGGATCTGCTAACTATGGCTACACCTTC.

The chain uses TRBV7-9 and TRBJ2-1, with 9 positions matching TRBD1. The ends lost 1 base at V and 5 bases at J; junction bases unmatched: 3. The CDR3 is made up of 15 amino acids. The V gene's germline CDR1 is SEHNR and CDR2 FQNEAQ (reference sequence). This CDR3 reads CASSLGQGGNNEQFF. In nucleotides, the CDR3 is TGTGCCAGCAGCTTAGGACAGGGGGGCAACAATGAGCAGTTCTTC.

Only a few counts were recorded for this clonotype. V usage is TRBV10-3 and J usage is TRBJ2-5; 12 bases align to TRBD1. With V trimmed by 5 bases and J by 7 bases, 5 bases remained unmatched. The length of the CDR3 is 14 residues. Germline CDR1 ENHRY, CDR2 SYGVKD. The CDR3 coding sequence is TGTGCCATCAGTCCGGGACAGGGGGCAGGGACCCAGTACTTC. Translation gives CAISPGQGAGTQYF.

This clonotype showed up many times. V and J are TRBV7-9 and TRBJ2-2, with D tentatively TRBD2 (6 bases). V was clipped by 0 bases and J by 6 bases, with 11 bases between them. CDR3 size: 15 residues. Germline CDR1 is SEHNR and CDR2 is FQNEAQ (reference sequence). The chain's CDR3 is CASSLALRESGELFF. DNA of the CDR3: TGTGCCAGCAGCTTAGCATTACGGGAGTCCGGGGAGCTGTTTTTT.

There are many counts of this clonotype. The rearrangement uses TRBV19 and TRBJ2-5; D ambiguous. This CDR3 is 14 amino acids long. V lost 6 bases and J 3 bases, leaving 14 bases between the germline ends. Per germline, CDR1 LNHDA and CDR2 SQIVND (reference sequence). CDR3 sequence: CASSSSRNEETQYF. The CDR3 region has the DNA TGTGCCAGTAGCTCTTCACGGAATGAAGAGACCCAGTACTTC. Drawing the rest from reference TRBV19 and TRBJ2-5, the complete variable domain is DGGITQSPKYLFRKEGQNVTLSCEQNLNHDAMYWYRQDPGQGLRLIYYSQIVNDFQKGDIAEGYSVSREKKESFPLTVTSAQKNPTAFYLCASSSSRNEETQYFGPGTRLLVL.

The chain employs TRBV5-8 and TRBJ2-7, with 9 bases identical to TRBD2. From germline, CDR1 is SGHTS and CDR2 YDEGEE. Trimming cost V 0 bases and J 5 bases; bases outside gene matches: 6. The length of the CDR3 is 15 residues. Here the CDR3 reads CASSLVAGESDEQYF. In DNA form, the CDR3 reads TGTGCCAGCAGCTTGGTAGCGGGAGAATCGGACGAGCAGTACTTC.

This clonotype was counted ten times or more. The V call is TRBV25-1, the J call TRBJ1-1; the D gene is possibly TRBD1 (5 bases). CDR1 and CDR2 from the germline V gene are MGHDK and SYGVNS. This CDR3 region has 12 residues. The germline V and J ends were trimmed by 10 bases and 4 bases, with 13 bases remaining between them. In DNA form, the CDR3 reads TGTGCCAACTCCTCGGGGGTCACTGAAGCTTTCTTT. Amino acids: CANSSGVTEAFF.

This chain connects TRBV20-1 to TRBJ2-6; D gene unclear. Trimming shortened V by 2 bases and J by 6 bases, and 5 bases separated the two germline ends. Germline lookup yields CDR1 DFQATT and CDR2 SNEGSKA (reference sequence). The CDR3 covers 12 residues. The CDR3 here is CSARLEANVLTF. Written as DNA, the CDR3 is TGCAGTGCTAGACTTGAGGCCAACGTCCTGACTTTC.